This TCR beta chain was sequenced in a study of response to subunit inactivated influenza vaccine. TCRdb recomputed calls from the RT-PCR reads with MiXCR, one row per CDR3 protein. The sample lists about 180,000 distinct CDR3 sequences, 7.5% to 10% seen once, with roughly 11% in the top ten. Germline V gives CDR1 SGHRS, CDR2 YFSETQ. CDR3 length: 14 amino acids. V lost 4 bases, J lost 4 bases, and 5 bases stayed unmatched. This clonotype appeared a few times. The antigen is unknown. Notes on the study in general: Authors suggested each seasonal flu vaccination may recruit only limited numbers of new T cells.

This clonotype was obtained from a man aged 50-60 years who received an inactivated influenza vaccine. The chain joins TRBV5-1 to TRBJ2-1; 7 positions match TRBD1. The specimen was non-naive T cells sorted from PBMCs, collected on the day of vaccination. Written as DNA, the CDR3 is TGCGCCAGCAGCGTAGGGGGCGAATACAATGAGCAGTTCTTC. Amino acid sequence: CASSVGGEYNEQFF.